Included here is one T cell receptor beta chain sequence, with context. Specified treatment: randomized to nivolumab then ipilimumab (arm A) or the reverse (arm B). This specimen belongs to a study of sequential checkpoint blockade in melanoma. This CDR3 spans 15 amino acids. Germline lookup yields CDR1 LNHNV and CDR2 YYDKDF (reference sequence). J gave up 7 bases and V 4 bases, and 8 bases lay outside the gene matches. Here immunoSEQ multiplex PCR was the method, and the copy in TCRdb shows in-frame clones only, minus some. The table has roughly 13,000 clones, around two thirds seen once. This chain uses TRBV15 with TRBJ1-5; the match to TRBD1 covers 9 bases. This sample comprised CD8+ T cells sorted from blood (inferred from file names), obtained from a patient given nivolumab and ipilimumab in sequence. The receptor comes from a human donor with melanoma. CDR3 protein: CATSNAGTGSQPQHF. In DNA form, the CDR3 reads TGTGCCACCAGCAATGCCGGGACAGGGTCACAGCCCCAGCATTTT.